This TCR beta chain is drawn from a study of blood T cells in healthy people across ages. A second PCR of about 7 to 12 cycles used a sample-barcoded 5' primer and a J-beta primer mix. TCRdb ran MiXCR on the 5' RACE reads and lists one entry per CDR3 protein. The table records about 1,800,000 distinct CDR3 sequences, roughly 27% of them present only once. In its sample, this clonotype was seen many times. Between the trimmed V and J ends, which lost 4 bases and 14 bases, there was a span of 13 bases. The CDR3 is 11 amino acids. CDR1 and CDR2 (germline): SGHRS, YFSETQ. The TCR originated in a woman aged 25 to 39 in good health. Sequencing used blood. The chain links TRBV5-1 to TRBJ2-4; tentatively, D is TRBD2 (7 bases). Here the CDR3 DNA reads TGCGCCAGCAGCGGGGGGGCAGGGGAGTACTTC. The encoded protein is CASSGGAGEYF.